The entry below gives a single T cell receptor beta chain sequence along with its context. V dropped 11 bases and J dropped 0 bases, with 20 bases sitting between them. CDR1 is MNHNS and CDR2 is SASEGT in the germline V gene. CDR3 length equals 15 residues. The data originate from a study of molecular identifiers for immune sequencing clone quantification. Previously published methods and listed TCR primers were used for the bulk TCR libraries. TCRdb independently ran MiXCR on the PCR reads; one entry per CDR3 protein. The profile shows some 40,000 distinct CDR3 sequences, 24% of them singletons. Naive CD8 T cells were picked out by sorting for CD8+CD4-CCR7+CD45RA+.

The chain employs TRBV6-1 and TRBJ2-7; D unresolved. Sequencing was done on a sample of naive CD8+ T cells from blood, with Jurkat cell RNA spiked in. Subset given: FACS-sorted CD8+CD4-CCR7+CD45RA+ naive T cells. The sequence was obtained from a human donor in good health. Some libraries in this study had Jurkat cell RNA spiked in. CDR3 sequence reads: CAATSEEISSYEQYF. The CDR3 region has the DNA TGTGCCGCCACTTCCGAGGAGATAAGCTCCTACGAGCAGTACTTC.